The clone carrying this TCR beta chain was seen repeatedly, ten times or more. The target antigen is unknown. One junction end does not reproduce the germline sequence, and a read error may be involved. TCRdb reanalysed the 5' RACE reads using MiXCR and keeps one entry per CDR3 protein. The sample holds around 110,000 distinct CDR3 sequences; 7.5% to 9.5% are singletons and the top ten take roughly 25%. This CDR3 has 14 residues. CDR1 SSHAT and CDR2 FNYEAQ come from the germline V gene (reference sequence). This sample was included in a study of T cells after yellow fever vaccination. Study summary: For low cell numbers, libraries were made with SMART-Seq v4 Ultra Low Input. Notes on the study in general: Post-booster repertoires again held most primary-vaccination clones (roughly 95% CD4, just under 90% CD8). Overlap between CD4 and CD8 compartments was detected for a small share of clonotypes.

The starting material was CD8+ T cells sorted from PBMCs, obtained 45 days after the yellow fever booster vaccination. The V and J genes are TRBV7-7 and TRBJ2-7; 11 nucleotides align to TRBD1. The receptor was isolated from a man aged 25-40 years who received the YFV17D yellow fever vaccine. As DNA, the CDR3 is TGTGCTAGCAGCCCCGGGACAGGGGGTGACGAGCAGTACTTC. This encodes CASSPGTGGDEQYF.